A selection of T cell receptor beta chains follows, all from one sample in a study of vaccination effects on CD4 cells after COVID-19. The data were produced by immunoSEQ multiplex PCR, yet TCRdb's version contains in-frame clones alone and is incomplete. The profile shows about 29,000 clones, 65% to 75% of them singletons. Antigens of these TCRs are unknown. The source material was CD4+ T cells from PBMCs cultured with HCoV-OC43 spike peptides, sampled after COVID-19 vaccination. These receptor sequences come from a human donor who received a COVID-19 vaccine. Each CDR3 is given with its conserved first and last residue. D genes are given only for firm matches. The listing skips clone size in some rows; elsewhere it reads once, few, many or a size class.

TRBV14	TRBJ1-5	once	.	CASSQERRLGVPIQPQHF	TGTGCCAGCAGCCAAGAGAGGCGTTTAGGGGTGCCGATTCAGCCCCAGCATTTT
TRBV7-8	TRBJ2-7	.	TRBD2	CASSLTSGIGYEQYF	TGTGCCAGCAGCTTAACTAGCGGGATCGGCTACGAGCAGTACTTC
TRBV4-1	TRBJ2-1	.	TRBD2	CASRQGPWTSGTSSYNEQFF	TGCGCCAGCAGACAGGGACCCTGGACTAGCGGGACCAGCTCCTACAATGAGCAGTTCTTC
TRBV10-2	TRBJ1-2	few	.	CASRDTSNYGYTF	TGCGCCAGCCGGGACACTTCTAACTATGGCTACACCTTC
TRBV6-5	TRBJ2-5	.	TRBD1	CASSSGGTRTQYF	TGTGCCAGCAGTTCAGGGGGTACTAGGACCCAGTACTTC
TRBV5-1	TRBJ2-3	.	TRBD2	CASQDRAGGGSNTQYF	TGCGCCAGCCAAGATCGGGCGGGGGGCGGGTCTAATACGCAGTATTTT
TRBV7-8	TRBJ2-3	.	TRBD2	CASSSRLAGGRDTQYF	TGTGCCAGCAGCTCGCGACTAGCGGGGGGCCGGGATACGCAGTATTTT
TRBV3-1/TRBV3-2	TRBJ2-7	.	.	CASSQVLGDAYEQYF	TGTGCCAGCAGCCAAGTTTTAGGGGACGCCTACGAGCAGTACTTC
TRBV6-5	TRBJ1-1	.	TRBD1	CASSITGAANTEAFF	TGTGCCAGCAGTATAACAGGGGCGGCGAACACTGAAGCTTTCTTT
TRBV5-1	TRBJ2-1	.	.	CASSQLRTANEQFF	TGCGCCAGCAGCCAACTCAGGACAGCCAATGAGCAGTTCTTC
TRBV28	TRBJ1-3	.	TRBD1	CASSSTGTGSGNTIYF	TGTGCCAGCAGTTCCACCGGGACAGGGTCTGGAAACACCATATATTTT
TRBV5-6	TRBJ2-7	.	.	CASAPWPADYEQYF	TGTGCCAGCGCCCCCTGGCCAGCTGACTACGAGCAGTACTTC
TRBV15	TRBJ2-3	.	.	CATSRTLAPSTDTQYF	TGTGCCACCAGCAGAACTCTAGCTCCAAGCACAGATACGCAGTATTTT
TRBV10-3	TRBJ2-7	few	TRBD1	CAISDISRGHEQYF	TGTGCCATCAGTGATATATCCAGGGGGCATGAGCAGTACTTC
TRBV7-9	TRBJ1-1	.	.	CASSLQTGRSTEAFF	TGTGCCAGCAGCCTCCAGACAGGTCGAAGCACTGAAGCTTTCTTT
TRBV11-3	TRBJ2-7	.	.	CASSLNGRQEQYF	TGTGCCAGCAGCCTTAATGGGCGTCAGGAGCAGTACTTC
TRBV5-4	TRBJ2-3	once	TRBD2	CASAKTSGVSDTQYF	TGTGCCAGCGCAAAGACTAGCGGGGTTTCAGATACGCAGTATTTT
TRBV19	TRBJ1-2	.	TRBD1	CASSMGAGGLPNYGYTF	TGTGCCAGTAGTATGGGGGCAGGGGGCCTTCCTAACTATGGCTACACCTTC
TRBV6-5	TRBJ2-3	.	TRBD2	CASSYGGTSGVDTQYF	TGTGCCAGCAGTTACGGAGGGACTAGCGGGGTAGATACGCAGTATTTT
TRBV21-1	TRBJ2-4	few	.	CASSKAGIWAKNIQYF	TGTGCCAGCAGCAAAGCAGGGATATGGGCCAAAAACATTCAGTACTTC
TRBV9	TRBJ2-1	.	TRBD2	CASSPQTSGSWDEQFF	TGTGCCAGCAGCCCTCAGACTAGCGGGAGTTGGGATGAGCAGTTCTTC
TRBV6-6	TRBJ1-2	.	.	CASSYVGTSEYGYTF	TGTGCCAGCAGTTACGTTGGGACAAGCGAGTATGGCTACACCTTC
TRBV19	TRBJ1-6	.	.	CASSIHQGVSSYNSPLHF	TGTGCCAGTAGTATTCATCAAGGGGTCAGCTCCTATAATTCACCCCTCCACTTT
TRBV5-4	TRBJ1-2	.	TRBD1	CASSAPGGTPGYGYTF	TGTGCCAGCAGCGCTCCAGGGGGCACCCCAGGCTATGGCTACACCTTC
TRBV6-5	TRBJ2-3	.	.	CASSYSRLASTDTQYF	TGTGCCAGCAGTTATTCTCGGCTAGCCTCCACAGATACGCAGTATTTT
TRBV3-1/TRBV3-2	TRBJ2-5	.	TRBD2	CASSQGTSGRETQYF	TGTGCCAGCAGCCAAGGTACTAGCGGGAGGGAGACCCAGTACTTC
TRBV7-9	TRBJ1-2	.	.	CASSLVYGYTF	TGTGCCAGCAGCTTAGTTTATGGCTACACCTTC
TRBV15	TRBJ1-4	.	.	CATSEQRATNEKLFF	TGTGCCACCAGCGAACAGCGAGCAACTAATGAAAAACTGTTTTTT
TRBV4-2	TRBJ2-7	.	.	CASSQGTGSSYEQYF	TGTGCCAGCAGCCAGGGCACAGGGTCGAGCTACGAGCAGTACTTC
TRBV10-3	TRBJ1-4	.	TRBD1	CAISPGQGVEKLFF	TGTGCCATCAGCCCGGGACAGGGGGTCGAAAAACTGTTTTTT
TRBV6-5	TRBJ2-1	.	.	CASLTNNEQFF	TGTGCCAGTTTGACAAACAATGAGCAGTTCTTC
TRBV5-1	TRBJ2-1	.	TRBD2	CASSLASSGGAYNEQFF	TGCGCCAGCAGCTTGGCGTCTAGCGGGGGAGCCTACAATGAGCAGTTCTTC
TRBV19	TRBJ2-7	.	.	CASRQTGEGEQYF	TGTGCCAGTAGGCAGACAGGGGAGGGCGAGCAGTACTTC
TRBV24-1	TRBJ1-6	.	TRBD1	CATSEGTGTPNSPLHF	TGTGCCACCAGTGAGGGGACAGGGACTCCTAATTCACCCCTCCACTTT
TRBV12-3/TRBV12-4	TRBJ1-2	.	.	CATRGRPVYGYTF	TGTGCCACCAGAGGGCGGCCGGTCTATGGCTACACCTTC
TRBV6-5	TRBJ1-2	.	.	CASSQGRINYGYTF	TGTGCCAGCAGTCAGGGACGGATCAACTATGGCTACACCTTC